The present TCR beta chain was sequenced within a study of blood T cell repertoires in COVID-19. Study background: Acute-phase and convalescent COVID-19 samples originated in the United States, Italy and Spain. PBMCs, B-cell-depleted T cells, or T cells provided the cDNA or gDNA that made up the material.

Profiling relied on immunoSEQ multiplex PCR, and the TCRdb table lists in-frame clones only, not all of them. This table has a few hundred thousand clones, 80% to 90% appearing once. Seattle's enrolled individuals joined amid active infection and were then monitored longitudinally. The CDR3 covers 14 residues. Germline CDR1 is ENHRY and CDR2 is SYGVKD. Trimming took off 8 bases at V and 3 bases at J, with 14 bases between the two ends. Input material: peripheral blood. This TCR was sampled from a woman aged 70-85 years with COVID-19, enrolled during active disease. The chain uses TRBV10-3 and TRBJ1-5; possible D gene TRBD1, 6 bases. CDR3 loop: CAIGESGANQPQHF. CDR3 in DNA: TGTGCCATCGGGGAATCAGGGGCCAATCAGCCCCAGCATTTT.